This entry lists 22 T cell receptor beta chains sequenced from one sample in a study of T cell clonality in common variable immunodeficiency. Study-wide results and limits: Common variable immunodeficiency TCR beta sequences reportedly had fewer deletions and N-nucleotide insertions.

Assay used: immunoSEQ multiplex PCR; TCRdb lists only in-frame clones, some missing. This sample contains 8,000 or so clones. Their recognized antigens are unknown. Sequencing was done on a sample of peripheral blood mononuclear cells. These receptors all come from a human donor with common variable immunodeficiency.

On this clone: The CDR3 end lies 3 residues beyond the end of the read and is filled in from the germline J gene. The chain couples TRBV2 to TRBJ2-7, with 7 nucleotides matching TRBD1. CDR1 and CDR2 from the germline V gene are SNHLY and FYNNEI. This CDR3 is 14 amino acids long. Unmatched junction bases numbered 6, after V lost 2 bases and J lost 5 bases. CDR3 amino acids: CASSESRGSNEQYF. CDR3 DNA, as far as it was read: TGTGCCAGCAGTGAAAGCAGGGGGTCCAACGAG.

In terms of frequency, this clone is medium-sized. The sequenced fragment ends 3 residues before the CDR3 boundary, so the rest is inferred from the germline J gene. V and J are TRBV29-1 and TRBJ1-1; D perhaps matches TRBD1 (6 bases). The V gene lost 7 bases and the J gene lost 3 bases, with 18 bases spanning the gap. The V gene's germline CDR1 is SQVTM and CDR2 ANQGSEA. CDR3 size: 14 residues. The CDR3 protein is CSASLGQLHTEAFF. The sequenced part of the CDR3 DNA is TGCAGCGCCTCACTAGGACAGCTCCACACTGAA.

Comments on this clone: The read ends 3 residues early relative to the CDR3; the germline J gene fills the gap. This chain joins TRBV19 and TRBJ2-5; D is ambiguous. CDR1 is LNHDA and CDR2 is SQIVND in the germline V gene (reference sequence). The CDR3 has 13 residues. Trimming left V 2 bases short and J 4 bases short, with 8 bases between. The CDR3 here is CASSIQQGETQYF. CDR3 DNA (partial): TGTGCCAGTAGTATACAACAAGGAGAGACC.

Details on this clone: The CDR3 end falls 3 residues outside the read, so it is completed with the germline J gene. The V call is TRBV7-8, the J call TRBJ2-2; 12 positions agree with TRBD2. Trimming at V came to 3 bases and at J to 7 bases, leaving 3 bases not matched to a gene. The germline V gene encodes CDR1 SGHVS and CDR2 FQNEAQ. The length of the CDR3 is 15 residues. The CDR3 spells CASSLTSGSYGELFF. Incomplete CDR3 DNA: TGTGCCAGCAGCTTGACTAGCGGGAGTTACGGGGAG.

The covered CDR3 bases are TGCAGCGTTGAAAGGACAGAGAACTATGGC. This sequence encodes CSVERTENYG. The full CDR3 protein reads CSVERTENYGYTF. V usage is TRBV29-1 and J usage is TRBJ1-2; the D gene is possibly TRBD1 (6 bases). The read ends 3 residues before the CDR3 terminus; that terminus is restored from the germline J gene. The CDR3 is 13 residues long. Germline V gene sequence: CDR1 SQVTM, CDR2 ANQGSEA. V was clipped by 2 bases and J by 2 bases, with 9 bases between them.

Comment on this clone: The read gets to within 3 residues of the CDR3 end, and the germline J gene fills in the rest. J is TRBJ2-3 and V is TRBV19; D is uncertain. The CDR3 is 11 residues long. Germline CDR1 and CDR2: LNHDA and SQIVND (reference sequence). V lost 7 bases to trimming and J lost 4 bases, with 6 bases between them. CDR3 amino acids: CASTEADTQYF. The sequenced CDR3 bases are TGTGCCAGTACAGAAGCAGATACG.

Of note for this clone: Read sequence stops 3 residues before the CDR3 end, and the germline J gene provides the missing end. The chain couples TRBV7-9 to TRBJ1-1; perhaps TRBD1 as D (5 bases). The CDR3 runs to 14 residues. V lost 1 base to trimming and J lost 6 bases, with 12 bases between them. Per germline, CDR1 SEHNR and CDR2 FQNEAQ (reference sequence). The covered CDR3 bases are TGTGCCAGCAGCTTAGGGCGCGGGGCGGCTGAA. Translating it yields CASSLGRGAAE. The full CDR3 is CASSLGRGAAEAFF. The whole variable domain, remainder taken from reference TRBV7-9 and TRBJ1-1, is DTGVSQNPRHKITKRGQNVTFRCDPISEHNRLYWYRQTLGQGPEFLTYFQNEAQLEKSRLLSDRFSAERPKGSFSTLEIQRTEQGDSAMYLCASSLGRGAAEAFFGQGTRLTVV.

As to this clone: The CDR3 end lies 3 residues beyond the end of the read and is filled in from the germline J gene. This rearrangement joins TRBV19 to TRBJ1-5, with 10 bases that match TRBD1. The length of the CDR3 is 15 residues. The junction had 6 bases not matched to a gene; V was cut back by 5 bases and J by 5 bases. Per the germline V gene, CDR1 is LNHDA and CDR2 is SQIVND (reference sequence). The covered CDR3 bases are TGTGCCAGTAGTGCTGGGACAGGGGTTTATCAGCCC. Protein: CASSAGTGVYQP. The full CDR3 reads CASSAGTGVYQPQHF.

With regard to this clone: The read is 3 residues too short to cover the CDR3 end, so that end is filled in from the germline J gene. The chain uses TRBV18 and TRBJ1-6, with 8 bases identical to TRBD1. V lost 0 bases, J lost 0 bases, and 4 bases stayed unmatched. This CDR3 is built from 18 residues. The germline V gene has CDR1 KGHSH and CDR2 LQKENI. CDR3 loop: CASSPPGQESSYNSPLHF. CDR3 DNA (partial): TGTGCCAGCTCACCACCGGGACAGGAGAGCTCCTATAATTCACCC. Full variable domain (missing parts from reference TRBV18 and TRBJ1-6): NAGVMQNPRHLVRRRGQEARLRCSPMKGHSHVYWYRQLPEEGLKFMVYLQKENIIDESGMPKERFSAEFPKEGPSILRIQQVVRGDSAAYFCASSPPGQESSYNSPLHFGNGTRLTVT.

As to this clone: A read error may account for a junction end that differs from germline. With the read ending 3 residues before the CDR3 end, the germline J gene is used to fill in that end. The gene calls are TRBV19 and TRBJ1-5; a weak D match, TRBD1 (5 bases). The length of the CDR3 is 16 residues. Germline V gene data show CDR1 as LNHDA and CDR2 as SQIVND (reference sequence). The CDR3 loop reads CASSPTGGVGNKPQHF. The covered CDR3 bases are TGTGCCAGTAGTCCCACGGGGGGGGTTGGCAATAAGCCC.

Worth noting for this clone: The junction does not match germline at one end; this may be a read error. The CDR3 end is not reached by the read, which stops 3 residues before it; the germline J gene fills it in. The chain carries TRBV6-1 and TRBJ1-5; the D gene is possibly TRBD1 (6 bases). The CDR3 contains 14 residues. CDR1 and CDR2 (germline): MNHNS, SASEGT. The CDR3 loop reads CASREGTFNQPQHF. The sequenced CDR3 bases are TGTGCCAGCAGAGAAGGGACATTCAATCAGCCC.

In regard to this clone: From the germline J gene comes the end of the CDR3, since the read stops 3 residues before it. The gene calls are TRBV6-2 or TRBV6-3 and TRBJ1-5; 7 nucleotides match TRBD1. The germline V gene has CDR1 MNHEY and CDR2 SVGEGT. This CDR3 spans 14 amino acids. With V trimmed by 7 bases and J by 0 bases, 3 bases remained unmatched. The CDR3 DNA, read in part, is TGTGCCAGCAACAGGGGCCATAGCAATCAGCCC. Translation: CASNRGHSNQP. The whole CDR3 reads CASNRGHSNQPQHF.

CDR3 amino acids: CASSRDGGSNEKLFF. Incomplete CDR3 DNA: TGTGCCAGCAGCCGAGACGGGGGGTCTAATGAAAAA. The rearrangement joins TRBV11-2 to TRBJ1-4; D may be TRBD1 (5 bases). Read coverage stops 3 residues before the CDR3 terminus; the germline J gene supplies the remainder. There are 15 residues in the CDR3. Trimming pared 5 bases from V and 3 bases from J, leaving 13 bases between. The V gene's germline CDR1 is SGHAT and CDR2 FQNNGV.

To note about this clone: The read terminates 3 residues before the CDR3 end, so the remaining end is supplied by the germline J gene. This rearrangement joins TRBV2 to TRBJ2-1; 7 nucleotides agree with TRBD1. The CDR3 runs 14 residues. CDR1 and CDR2 from the germline V gene are SNHLY and FYNNEI. V was pared by 7 bases and J by 5 bases, with 8 bases of the junction left unmatched. The CDR3 DNA, read in part, is TGTGCCAGCAAGCCCGGGACAGCCAACAATGAG. Its translation: CASKPGTANNE. Given in full, the CDR3 is CASKPGTANNEQFF.

With regard to this clone: Sequencing ends 3 residues short of the CDR3 end; the germline J gene provides the rest. This chain links TRBV7-2 with TRBJ2-5; 8 bases match TRBD2. Germline loops: CDR1 SGHTA, CDR2 FQGNSA. This CDR3 is built from 15 residues. The J segment lost 1 base and the V segment lost 2 bases, leaving 3 bases of the junction unmatched. The DNA read from the CDR3 is TGTGCCAGCAGCTTAAATCGGGGGGGCCAAGAGACC. Protein: CASSLNRGGQET. The CDR3 reads in full as CASSLNRGGQETQYF.

The chain's CDR3 is CASSPRRVGGLLNTEAFF. The part of the CDR3 DNA that was read is TGTGCCAGCTCACCACGGAGGGTCGGGGGGCTTTTGAACACTGAA. The chain joins TRBV18 to TRBJ1-1, with D perhaps matching TRBD1 (6 bases). The read terminates 3 residues before the CDR3 end, so the remaining end is supplied by the germline J gene. Germline CDR1 reads KGHSH; CDR2 reads LQKENI. The V end was cut by 1 base, the J end by 0 bases, with 18 bases between. CDR3 length: 18 residues.

A note on this clone: With the read ending 3 residues before the CDR3 end, the germline J gene is used to fill in that end. The genes are TRBV19 and TRBJ2-3; weak D call: TRBD1 (7 bases). The CDR3 covers 14 residues. Per germline, CDR1 LNHDA and CDR2 SQIVND (reference sequence). Trimming cost V 10 bases and J 0 bases, with 14 bases left between them. The CDR3 region is CATAGGTSTDTQYF. CDR3 DNA, as far as it was read: TGTGCCACCGCAGGGGGGACTAGCACAGATACG.

Worth noting for this clone: The read terminates 3 residues before the CDR3 end, so the remaining end is supplied by the germline J gene. V and J are TRBV5-1 and TRBJ2-7, with D possibly being TRBD1 or TRBD2 (6 bases each). The V end was cut by 2 bases, the J end by 1 base, with 16 bases between. The length of the CDR3 is 16 residues. Germline loops: CDR1 SGHRS, CDR2 YFSETQ. CDR3 DNA (partial): TGCGCCAGCAGCTTCGGTACAGGGAGGAGGTCCTACGAG. This codes for CASSFGTGRRSYE. The full CDR3 protein is CASSFGTGRRSYEQYF.

As concerns this clone: The observed sequence ends 3 residues before the CDR3 terminus, with the missing tail filled in from the germline J gene. This chain connects TRBV2 to TRBJ2-5; D is undetermined. The V end was cut by 6 bases, the J end by 2 bases, with 13 bases between. This CDR3 region has 14 residues. Germline CDR1 reads SNHLY; CDR2 reads FYNNEI. The CDR3 reads CASSPMTTQETQYF. CDR3 DNA, as far as it was read: TGTGCCAGCAGCCCAATGACAACGCAAGAGACC.

About this clone: The CDR3 extends 3 residues past the end of the read, so its final part is completed from the germline J gene. The genes are TRBV19 and TRBJ2-7, with TRBD1 matching over 8 bases. J lost 6 bases, V lost 3 bases, and 4 bases had no gene match. The CDR3 has 13 residues. The V gene's germline CDR1 is LNHDA and CDR2 SQIVND (reference sequence). The DNA read from the CDR3 is TGTGCCAGTAGTATGGGACAGGTCGGCGAG. Translating it yields CASSMGQVGE. The full CDR3 sequence reads CASSMGQVGEQYF.

Regarding this clone: The read falls 3 residues short of the CDR3 end, and the missing part is taken from the germline J gene. The chain carries TRBV19 and TRBJ2-5; D might be TRBD2 (5 bases). The CDR3 loop spans 14 amino acids. Germline CDR1 and CDR2: LNHDA and SQIVND (reference sequence). V gave up 3 bases and J gave up 5 bases, with 13 bases separating them. The CDR3 DNA, read in part, is TGTGCCAGTAGTATTGCCCGGAGAGGGGAGACC. This encodes CASSIARRGET. The entire CDR3 reads CASSIARRGETQYF.

Of note for this clone: The CDR3 end is not reached by the read, which stops 3 residues before it; the germline J gene fills it in. The gene calls are TRBV7-2 and TRBJ2-5, with D tentatively TRBD1 (7 bases). The CDR3 has 15 residues. Germline V gene lookup returns CDR1 SGHTA and CDR2 FQGNSA. The V end lost 5 bases, the J end lost 4 bases, and 17 bases lay between the germline ends. The part of the CDR3 DNA that was read is TGTGCCAGCAGCCGAGACCAGGGGGGAGGAGAGACC. Its translation is CASSRDQGGGET. The complete CDR3 reads CASSRDQGGGETQYF.